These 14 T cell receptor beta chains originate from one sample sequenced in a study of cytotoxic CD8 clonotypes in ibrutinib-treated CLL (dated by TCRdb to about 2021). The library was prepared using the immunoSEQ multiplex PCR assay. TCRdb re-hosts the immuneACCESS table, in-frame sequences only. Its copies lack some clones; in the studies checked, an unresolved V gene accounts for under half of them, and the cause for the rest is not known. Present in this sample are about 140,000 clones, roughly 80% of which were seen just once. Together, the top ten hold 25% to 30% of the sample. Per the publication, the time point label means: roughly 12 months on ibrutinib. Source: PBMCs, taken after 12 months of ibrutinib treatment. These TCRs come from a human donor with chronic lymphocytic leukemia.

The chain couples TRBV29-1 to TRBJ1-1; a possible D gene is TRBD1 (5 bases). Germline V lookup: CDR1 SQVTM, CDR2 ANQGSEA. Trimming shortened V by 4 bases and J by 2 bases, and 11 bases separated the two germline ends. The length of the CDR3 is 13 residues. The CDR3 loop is CSVAGRANTEAFF. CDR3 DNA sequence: TGCAGCGTTGCGGGACGGGCTAACACTGAAGCTTTCTTT.

CDR3 amino acids: CASDPGTGFPGELFF. Written as DNA, the CDR3 is TGTGCCAGCGACCCCGGGACAGGGTTTCCCGGGGAGCTGTTTTTT. The chain carries TRBV28 and TRBJ2-2, with TRBD1 matching over 9 bases. V lost 8 bases to trimming and J lost 6 bases; unmatched junction nucleotides: 10. The germline gives CDR1 MDHEN, CDR2 SYDVKM. This CDR3 spans 15 amino acids.

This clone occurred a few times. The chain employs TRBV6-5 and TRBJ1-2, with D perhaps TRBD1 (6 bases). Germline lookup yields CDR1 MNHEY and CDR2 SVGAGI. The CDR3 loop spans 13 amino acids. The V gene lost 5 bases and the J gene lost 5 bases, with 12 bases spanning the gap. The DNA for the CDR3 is TGTGCCAGCAGTCCCCCAGGGGAATATGGCTACACCTTC. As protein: CASSPPGEYGYTF.

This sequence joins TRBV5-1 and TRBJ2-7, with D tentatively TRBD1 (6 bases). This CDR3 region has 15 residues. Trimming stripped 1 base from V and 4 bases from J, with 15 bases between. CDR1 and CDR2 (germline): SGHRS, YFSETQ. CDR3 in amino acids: CASSLWQGLGYEQYF. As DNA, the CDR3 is TGCGCCAGCAGCTTGTGGCAGGGGCTCGGGTACGAGCAGTACTTC. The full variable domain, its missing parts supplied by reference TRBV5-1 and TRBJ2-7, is KAGVTQTPRYLIKTRGQQVTLSCSPISGHRSVSWYQQTPGQGLQFLFEYFSETQRNKGNFPGRFSGRQFSNSRSEMNVSTLELGDSALYLCASSLWQGLGYEQYFGPGTRLTVT.

The CDR3 DNA reads TGTGCCTGGAAAAGGGACTATGGCTACACCTTC. Translating gives CAWKRDYGYTF. The chain carries TRBV30 and TRBJ1-2; D remains unclear. CDR1 is GTSNPN, CDR2 SVGIG, per germline (reference sequence). Between the trimmed V and J ends, which lost 4 bases and 3 bases, there was a span of 6 bases. This CDR3 spans 11 amino acids.

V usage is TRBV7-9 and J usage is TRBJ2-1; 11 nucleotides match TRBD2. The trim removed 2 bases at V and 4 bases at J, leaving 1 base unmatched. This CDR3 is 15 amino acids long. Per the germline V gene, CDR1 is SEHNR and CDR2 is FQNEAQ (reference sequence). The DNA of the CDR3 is TGTGCCAGCAGCTTAACTAGCGGGGGTTACAATGAGCAGTTCTTC. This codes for CASSLTSGGYNEQFF.

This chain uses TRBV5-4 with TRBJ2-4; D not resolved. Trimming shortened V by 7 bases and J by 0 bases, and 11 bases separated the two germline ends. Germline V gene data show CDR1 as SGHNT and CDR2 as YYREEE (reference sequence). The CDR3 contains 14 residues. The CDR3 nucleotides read TGTGCCAGCGCTGAGACCGTAGCCAAAAACATTCAGTACTTC. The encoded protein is CASAETVAKNIQYF.

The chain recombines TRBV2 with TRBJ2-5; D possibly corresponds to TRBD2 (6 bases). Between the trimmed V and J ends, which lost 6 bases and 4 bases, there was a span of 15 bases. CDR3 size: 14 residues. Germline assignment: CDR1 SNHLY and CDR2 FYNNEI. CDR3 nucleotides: TGTGCCAGCAGCGGTGGCGGGACCTTAGAGACCCAGTACTTC. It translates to CASSGGGTLETQYF.

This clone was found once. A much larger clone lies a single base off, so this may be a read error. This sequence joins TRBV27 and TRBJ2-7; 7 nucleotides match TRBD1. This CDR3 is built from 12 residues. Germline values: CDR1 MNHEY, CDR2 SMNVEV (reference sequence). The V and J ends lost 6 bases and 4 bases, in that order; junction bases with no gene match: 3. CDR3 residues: CASSQQGYEQYF. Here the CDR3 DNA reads TGTGCCAGCAGCCAACAGGGGTACGAGCAGTACTTC.

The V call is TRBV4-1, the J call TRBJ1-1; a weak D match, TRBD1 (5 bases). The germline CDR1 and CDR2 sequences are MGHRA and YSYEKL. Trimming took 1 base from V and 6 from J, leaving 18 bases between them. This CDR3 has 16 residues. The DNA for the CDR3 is TGCGCCAGCAGCCAAGTCGCCCGGGACTTTAGCGCTGAAGCTTTCTTT. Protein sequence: CASSQVARDFSAEAFF.

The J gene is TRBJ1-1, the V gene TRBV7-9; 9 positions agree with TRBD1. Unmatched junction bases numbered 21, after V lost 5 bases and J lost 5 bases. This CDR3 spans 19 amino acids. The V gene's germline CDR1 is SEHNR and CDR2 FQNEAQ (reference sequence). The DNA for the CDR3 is TGTGCCAGCAGCCTGTCCCGGGACAGGGATCAGGCGTTTAAAACTGAAGCTTTCTTT. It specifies CASSLSRDRDQAFKTEAFF.

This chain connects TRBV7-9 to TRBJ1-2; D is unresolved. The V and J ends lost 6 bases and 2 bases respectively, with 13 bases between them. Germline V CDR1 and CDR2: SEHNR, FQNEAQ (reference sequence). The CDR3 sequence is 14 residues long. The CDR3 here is CASSPNVGNYGYTF. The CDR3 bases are TGTGCCAGCAGTCCTAATGTCGGGAACTATGGCTACACCTTC. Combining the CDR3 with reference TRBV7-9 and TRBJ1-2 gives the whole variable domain DTGVSQNPRHKITKRGQNVTFRCDPISEHNRLYWYRQTLGQGPEFLTYFQNEAQLEKSRLLSDRFSAERPKGSFSTLEIQRTEQGDSAMYLCASSPNVGNYGYTFGSGTRLTVV.

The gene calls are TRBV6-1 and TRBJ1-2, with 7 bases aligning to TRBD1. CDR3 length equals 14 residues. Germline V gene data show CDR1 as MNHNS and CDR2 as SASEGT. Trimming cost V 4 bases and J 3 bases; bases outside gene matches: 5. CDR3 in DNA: TGTGCCAGCAGTGTTGACGACAGGGACTATGGCTACACCTTC. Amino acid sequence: CASSVDDRDYGYTF.

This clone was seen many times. The CDR3 nucleotides read TGTGCCTGGAGCAGGGATAGCAATCAGCCCCAGCATTTT. It encodes CAWSRDSNQPQHF. The chain carries TRBV30 and TRBJ1-5, with D perhaps TRBD1 (5 bases). CDR1 and CDR2 (germline): GTSNPN, SVGIG (reference sequence). The CDR3 runs 13 residues. V lost 3 bases, J lost 0 bases, and 6 bases lay in between.